This T cell receptor (beta chain) was sequenced during a study of shared T cell receptors in the human thymus. TCRdb keeps only in-frame clones here, not all; method: immunoSEQ multiplex PCR. This repertoire shows some 700,000 clones, roughly 90% found once; its top ten account for roughly 0.0097%. A remark on this clone: The same CDR3 can be traced to other DNA sequences in this sample.

Germline CDR1 and CDR2: MNHEY and SMNVEV (reference sequence). The V gene end was trimmed by 5 bases and the J gene end by 6 bases; junction bases not matched to a gene: 1. The CDR3 spans 11 residues. These data were also reused for a study on human thymus T cells.

Specimen: thymocytes. The sequence was obtained from a boy under two years old with a congenital heart defect. The chain recombines TRBV27 with TRBJ2-7, with TRBD1 matching over 7 bases. The CDR3 is CASSNRGEQYF. The CDR3 DNA reads as TGTGCCAGCAGTAACAGGGGCGAGCAGTACTTC.